This TCR beta chain stems from a study of identical twins (dated by TCRdb to 2016 to 2017). For context, the study as a whole: TCR alpha and beta repertoires from monozygotic twins, unrelated adults of various ages and cord blood were deep-sequenced to test whether fetal clonotypes persist. Replicate twin experiments were performed at different times using different library preparation protocols to rule out contamination. General conclusions and limits of the study: Invariant T cells such as MAIT and iNKT could partly confound zero-insertion analyses, although diverse VJ usage argued against such confounding for most clonotypes. Abundant cord blood beta clonotypes carried fewer insertions; young adult naive repertoires showed a weaker similar trend, while memory repertoires showed none. Out-of-frame TCR alpha sequences shared between twins showed an excess of low generation-probability sequences compared with coincidental sharing between unrelated individuals. Out-of-frame TCR alpha sharing in monozygotic twins was systematically underestimated by recombination models, whereas sharing between unrelated individuals was in agreement with the recombination models. The excess sharing between twins in beta out-of-frame sequences was weaker because fewer shared sequences reduced the signal-to-noise ratio. Because the same donors could not be followed over many years, conclusions were based on cross-sectional statistical analysis.

To prepare the library, 5' RACE was applied. Sequencing was carried out with an Illumina HiSeq 2000. A universal primer binding site was added through template switching, and the final cDNA carried a unique molecular identifier so that TCR cDNA molecules could be counted accurately. First-strand cDNA for TCR alpha and beta chains was synthesized from specific primers in the conserved constant-segment region. To control for contamination, every cDNA library was double barcoded, receiving both a SMART-Mk sample barcode and Illumina barcodes. TruSeq adapter sequences, together with Illumina sample barcodes, were added in two successive PCR steps. Sequencing of the TCR alpha and beta cDNA libraries was done on the Illumina HiSeq platform using custom primers. As for the authors' bioinformatics: MiGEC processed the raw reads to extract unique molecular identifiers, while MiXCR was used to determine the CDR3 positions. For each individual, recombination models were inferred using an EM algorithm with the repgenHMM and IGoR tools. The tcR package in R was used for shared clonotype analysis, with sharing normalized by the product of cloneset sizes. Out-of-frame nonproductive sequences were analyzed to study raw recombination free of thymic and clonal selection effects. In-frame beta chains were kept once TCRdb had trimmed the public reads at Q25 with fastp and called clones with MiXCR. Entries are consolidated by CDR3 protein sequence, retaining the most common genes and DNA. None of the V and J calls come from the authors' own analysis; TCRdb made them. The sample yields about 250,000 distinct CDR3 sequences; approximately 7.3% were counted once. Of the sample, about 5.8% falls within the top ten clones.

The CDR3 runs 17 residues from the cysteine to the phenylalanine. The kept DNA is CDR3 alone, 51 bases in frame from the first base. V is trimmed back by 3 bases and J by 4 bases, and the junction contains 11 bases that no gene match accounts for. The CDR1 and CDR2 encoded by the germline V gene (reference sequence) are LGHDT and YNNKEL. All donors were healthy Caucasians. Three pairs of female monozygotic twins, all aged about 18 to 30 years, were included in the twin cohort. Positive isolation kits from Invitrogen were used to isolate CD4+ and CD8+ T cell populations. Many counts were recorded for this clonotype. Its antigen is still unknown. The input lacks base qualities; no much larger clone sits a single base away. The same data also went into a second study, on yellow fever vaccine responses in identical twins. As that second paper reports: The authors reported that the T cell response to vaccination in identical twins appeared partly convergent and partly personalized. In the study, vaccine-responding T cell clones were precisely tracked in identical twins.

This TCR came from a woman younger than 30 in good health. Sequencing was carried out using CD8+ T cells sorted from blood. The rearrangement joined TRBV3-1 to TRBJ2-2; the central 7 bases match TRBD2. The CDR3 region: CASSHELAGVPTGELFF. The base sequence is TGTGCCAGCAGCCATGAGCTTGCGGGAGTCCCCACCGGGGAGCTGTTTTTT.